This TCR beta chain was captured in a study of HIV-infected patients and healthy controls. This clonotype is categorized as medium-sized. Its specificity is not known. Sequence at one end of the junction differs from germline and may be a read error. All unsorted peripheral T cells were captured because whole blood was used without fractionation. Per the germline V gene, CDR1 is SGHTA and CDR2 is FQGNSA. The CDR3 totals 11 residues. Whole-study results and caveats: Eight alpha and eight beta V genes differed significantly in mean usage between HIV-infected patients and controls. CDR3 sharing between individuals was lower in HIV-infected patients than in healthy controls.

cDNA was made from 500 ng RNA using alpha and beta constant primers. Using multiplexing indices, alpha and beta chain libraries were generated apart by chain-specific third strand synthesis. Ligation attached cDNA to a 5' RACE adapter that carried a random hexamer and SP2 site. The SP2 site served as the priming point for second strand synthesis. TCRdb redid the calling of the 5' RACE reads with MiXCR, one entry per CDR3 protein. Among about 6,000 distinct CDR3 sequences, roughly 10% were seen once, and the ten largest hold around 12%. The sample in question was blood, obtained before antiretroviral therapy. The rearrangement links TRBV7-2 to TRBJ2-7; TRBD2 might be the D (6 bases). This TCR was sampled from an adult with HIV infection. The CDR3 protein is CASSRASAPNF. CDR3 DNA: TGTGCCAGCAGCCGGGCTAGCGCCCCAAACTTC. The whole variable domain, remainder taken from reference TRBV7-2 and TRBJ2-7, is GAGVSQSPSNKVTEKGKDVELRCDPISGHTALYWYRQSLGQGLEFLIYFQGNSAPDKSGLPSDRFSAERTGGSVSTLTIQRTQQEDSAVYLCASSRASAPNFGPGTRLTVT.